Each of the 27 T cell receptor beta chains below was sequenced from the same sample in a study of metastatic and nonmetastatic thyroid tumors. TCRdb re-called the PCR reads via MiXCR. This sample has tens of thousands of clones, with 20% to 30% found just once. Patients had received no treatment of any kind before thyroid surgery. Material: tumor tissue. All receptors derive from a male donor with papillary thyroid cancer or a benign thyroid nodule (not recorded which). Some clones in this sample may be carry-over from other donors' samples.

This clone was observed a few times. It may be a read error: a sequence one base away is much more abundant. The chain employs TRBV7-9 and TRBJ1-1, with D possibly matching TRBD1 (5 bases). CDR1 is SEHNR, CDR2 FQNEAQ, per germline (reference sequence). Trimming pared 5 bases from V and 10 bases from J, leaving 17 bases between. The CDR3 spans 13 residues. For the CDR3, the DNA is TGTGCCAGCAGCCCAGGGTACACTCCACGAGCTTTCTTT. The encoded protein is CASSPGYTPRAFF.

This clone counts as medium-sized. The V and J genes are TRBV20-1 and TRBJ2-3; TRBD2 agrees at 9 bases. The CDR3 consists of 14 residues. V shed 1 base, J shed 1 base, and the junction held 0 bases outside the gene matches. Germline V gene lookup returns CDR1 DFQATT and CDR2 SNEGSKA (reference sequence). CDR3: CSARGTSGTDTQYF. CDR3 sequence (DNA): TGCAGTGCTAGAGGGACTAGCGGCACAGATACGCAGTATTTT.

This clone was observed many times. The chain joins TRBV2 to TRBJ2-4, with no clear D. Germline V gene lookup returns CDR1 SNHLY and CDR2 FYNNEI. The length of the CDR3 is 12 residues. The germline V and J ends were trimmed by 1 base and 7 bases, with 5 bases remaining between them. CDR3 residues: CASSEVVNIQYF. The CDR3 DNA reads TGTGCCAGCAGTGAAGTGGTGAACATTCAGTACTTC.

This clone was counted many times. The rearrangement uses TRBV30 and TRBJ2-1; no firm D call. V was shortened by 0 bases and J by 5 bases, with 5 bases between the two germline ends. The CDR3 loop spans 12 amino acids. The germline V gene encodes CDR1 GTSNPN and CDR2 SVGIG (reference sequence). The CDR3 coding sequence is TGTGCCTGGAGTGTTGGGAACAATGAGCAGTTCTTC. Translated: CAWSVGNNEQFF.

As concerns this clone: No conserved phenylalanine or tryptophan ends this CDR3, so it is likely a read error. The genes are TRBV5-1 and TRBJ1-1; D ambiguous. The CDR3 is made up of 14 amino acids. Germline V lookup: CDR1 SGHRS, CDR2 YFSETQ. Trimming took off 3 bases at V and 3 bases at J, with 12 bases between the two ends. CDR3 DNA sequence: TGCGCCAGCAGCTCAAAATCCTCATACACTGAAGCTTTCTTA. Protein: CASSSKSSYTEAFL.

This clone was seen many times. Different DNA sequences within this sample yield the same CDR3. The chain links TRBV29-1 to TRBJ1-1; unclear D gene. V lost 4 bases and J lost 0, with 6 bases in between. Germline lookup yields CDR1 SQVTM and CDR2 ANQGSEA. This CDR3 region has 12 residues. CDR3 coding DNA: TGCAGCGTTGGGGCGATGAACACTGAAGCTTTCTTT. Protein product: CSVGAMNTEAFF.

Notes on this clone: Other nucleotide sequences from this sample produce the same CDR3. The CDR3 loop is CASSPLAGGHYEQYF. CDR3 in DNA: TGTGCCAGCAGCCCACTAGCTGGAGGGCACTACGAGCAGTACTTC. This chain links TRBV7-2 with TRBJ2-7; a possible D gene is TRBD2 (6 bases). There are 15 residues in the CDR3. The V end lost 5 bases, the J end lost 3 bases, and 17 bases lay between the germline ends. From germline, CDR1 is SGHTA and CDR2 FQGNSA. The whole variable domain, remainder taken from reference TRBV7-2 and TRBJ2-7, is GAGVSQSPSNKVTEKGKDVELRCDPISGHTALYWYRQSLGQGLEFLIYFQGNSAPDKSGLPSDRFSAERTGGSVSTLTIQRTQQEDSAVYLCASSPLAGGHYEQYFGPGTRLTVT.

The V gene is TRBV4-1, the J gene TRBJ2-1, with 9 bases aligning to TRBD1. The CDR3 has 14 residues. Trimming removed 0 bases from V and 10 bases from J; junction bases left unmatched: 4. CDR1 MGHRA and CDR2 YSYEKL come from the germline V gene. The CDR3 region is CASSQDTTGGEQFF. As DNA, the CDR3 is TGCGCCAGCAGCCAAGATACAACAGGGGGCGAGCAGTTCTTC.

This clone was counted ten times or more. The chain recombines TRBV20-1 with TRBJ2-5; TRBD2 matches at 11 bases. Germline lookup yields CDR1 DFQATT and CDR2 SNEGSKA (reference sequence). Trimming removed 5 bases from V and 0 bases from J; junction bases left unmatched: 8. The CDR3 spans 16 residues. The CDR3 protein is CSARFPSGRYQETQYF. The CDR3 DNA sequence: TGCAGTGCTCGATTCCCTAGCGGGAGGTACCAAGAGACCCAGTACTTC.

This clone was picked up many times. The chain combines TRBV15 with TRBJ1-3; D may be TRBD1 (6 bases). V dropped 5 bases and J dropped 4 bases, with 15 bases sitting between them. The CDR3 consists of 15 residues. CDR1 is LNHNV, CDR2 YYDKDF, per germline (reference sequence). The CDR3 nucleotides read TGTGCCACCAGCCTTCGGGGGGCCGTCGGAAACACCATATATTTT. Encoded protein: CATSLRGAVGNTIYF.

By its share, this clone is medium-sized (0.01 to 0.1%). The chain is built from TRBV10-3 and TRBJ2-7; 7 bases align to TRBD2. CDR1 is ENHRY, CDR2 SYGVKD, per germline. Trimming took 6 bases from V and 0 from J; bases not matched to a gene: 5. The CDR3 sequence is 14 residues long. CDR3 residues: CAIRKTSTSYEQYF. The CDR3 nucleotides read TGTGCCATCAGGAAGACTAGCACCTCCTACGAGCAGTACTTC.

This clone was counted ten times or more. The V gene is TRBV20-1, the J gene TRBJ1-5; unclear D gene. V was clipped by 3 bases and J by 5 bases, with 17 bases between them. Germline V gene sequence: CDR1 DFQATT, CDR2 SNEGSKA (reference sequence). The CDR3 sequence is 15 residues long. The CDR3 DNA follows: TGCAGTGCTAGTCTTGGACGGTCGCCCTATCAGCCCCAGCATTTT. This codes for CSASLGRSPYQPQHF.

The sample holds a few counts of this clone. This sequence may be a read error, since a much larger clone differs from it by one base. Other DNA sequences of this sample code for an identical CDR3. The CDR3 protein is CATSTSPDSTDTQYF. CDR3 coding DNA: TGTGCCACCAGCACTTCCCCAGACAGCACAGATACTCAGTATTTT. The V and J genes are TRBV15 and TRBJ2-3; a weak D match, TRBD1 (5 bases). CDR3 length: 15 amino acids. Germline V gene sequence: CDR1 LNHNV, CDR2 YYDKDF (reference sequence).

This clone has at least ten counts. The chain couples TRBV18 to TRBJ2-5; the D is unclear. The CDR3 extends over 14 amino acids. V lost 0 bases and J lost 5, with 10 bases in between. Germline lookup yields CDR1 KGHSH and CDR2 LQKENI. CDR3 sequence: CASSPPTRRETQYF. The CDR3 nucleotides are TGTGCCAGCTCACCACCAACGCGCCGGGAGACCCAGTACTTC.

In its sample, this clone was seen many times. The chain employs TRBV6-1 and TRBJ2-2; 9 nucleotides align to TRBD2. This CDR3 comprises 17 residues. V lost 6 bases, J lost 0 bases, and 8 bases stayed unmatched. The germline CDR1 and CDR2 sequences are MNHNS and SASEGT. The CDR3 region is CASSSGLALANTGELFF. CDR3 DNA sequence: TGTGCCAGCAGCTCTGGACTAGCGCTCGCGAACACCGGGGAGCTGTTTTTT.

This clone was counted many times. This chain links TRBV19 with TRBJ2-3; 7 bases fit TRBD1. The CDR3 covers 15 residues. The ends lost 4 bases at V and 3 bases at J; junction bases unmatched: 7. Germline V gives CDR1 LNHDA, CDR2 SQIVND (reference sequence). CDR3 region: CASSRRQGWTDTQYF. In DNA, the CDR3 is TGTGCCAGTAGTAGAAGACAGGGATGGACAGATACGCAGTATTTT.

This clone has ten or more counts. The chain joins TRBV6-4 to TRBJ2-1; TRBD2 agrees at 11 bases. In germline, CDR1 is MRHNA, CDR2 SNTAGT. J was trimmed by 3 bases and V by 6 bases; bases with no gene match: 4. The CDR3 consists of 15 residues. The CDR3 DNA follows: TGTGCCAGCAGCCTACTAGCGGGAGACTACAATGAGCAGTTCTTC. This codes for CASSLLAGDYNEQFF.

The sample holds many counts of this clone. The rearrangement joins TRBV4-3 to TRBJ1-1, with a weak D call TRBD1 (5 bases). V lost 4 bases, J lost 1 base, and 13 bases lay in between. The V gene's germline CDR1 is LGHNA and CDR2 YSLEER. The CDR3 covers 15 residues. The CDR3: CASSPRGARNTEAFF. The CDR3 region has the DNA TGCGCCAGCAGCCCTCGCGGGGCTCGGAACACTGAAGCTTTCTTT.

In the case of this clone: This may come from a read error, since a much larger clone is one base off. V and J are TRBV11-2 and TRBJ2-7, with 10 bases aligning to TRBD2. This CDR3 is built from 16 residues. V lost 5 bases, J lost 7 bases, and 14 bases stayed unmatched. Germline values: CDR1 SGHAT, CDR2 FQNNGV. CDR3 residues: CASSPFGLAGEGEQYF. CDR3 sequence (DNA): TGTGCCAGCAGCCCCTTTGGTCTAGCGGGAGAAGGGGAGCAGTACTTC.

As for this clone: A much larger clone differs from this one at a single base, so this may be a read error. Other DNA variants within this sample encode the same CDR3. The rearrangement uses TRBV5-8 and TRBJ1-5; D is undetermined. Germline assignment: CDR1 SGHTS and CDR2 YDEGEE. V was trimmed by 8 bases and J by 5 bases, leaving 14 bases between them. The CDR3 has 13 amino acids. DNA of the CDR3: TGTGCCAGTAGCGATCCGGATGATCAGCCCCAGCATTTT. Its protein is CASSDPDDQPQHF.

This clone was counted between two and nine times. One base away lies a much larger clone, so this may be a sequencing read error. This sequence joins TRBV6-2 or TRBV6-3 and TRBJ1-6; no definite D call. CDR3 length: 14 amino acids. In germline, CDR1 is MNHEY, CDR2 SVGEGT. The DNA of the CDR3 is TGTGCCTGCAGTTACGAGGGAAGGCTATCACCCCTCCACTTT. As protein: CACSYEGRLSPLHF.

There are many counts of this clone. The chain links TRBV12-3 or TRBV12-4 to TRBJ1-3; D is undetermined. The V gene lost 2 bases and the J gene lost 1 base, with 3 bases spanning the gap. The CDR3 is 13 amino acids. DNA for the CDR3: TGTGCCAGCAGTTTAAGGTCTGGAAACACCATATATTTT. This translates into CASSLRSGNTIYF.

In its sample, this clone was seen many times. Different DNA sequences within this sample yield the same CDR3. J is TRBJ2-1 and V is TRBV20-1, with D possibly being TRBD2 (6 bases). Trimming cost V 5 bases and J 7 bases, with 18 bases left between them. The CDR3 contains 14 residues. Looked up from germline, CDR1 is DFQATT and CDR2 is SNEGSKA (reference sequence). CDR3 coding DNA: TGCAGTGCTGGGCGACTAGGGGTAGGGAATGAGCAGTTCTTC. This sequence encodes CSAGRLGVGNEQFF.

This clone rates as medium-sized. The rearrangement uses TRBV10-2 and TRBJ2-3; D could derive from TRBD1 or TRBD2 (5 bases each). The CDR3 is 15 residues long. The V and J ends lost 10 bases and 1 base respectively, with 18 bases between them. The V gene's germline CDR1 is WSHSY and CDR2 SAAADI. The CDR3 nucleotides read TGCGCCACCGCCCGGGACGGTGGAGGCACAGATACGCAGTATTTT. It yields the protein CATARDGGGTDTQYF.

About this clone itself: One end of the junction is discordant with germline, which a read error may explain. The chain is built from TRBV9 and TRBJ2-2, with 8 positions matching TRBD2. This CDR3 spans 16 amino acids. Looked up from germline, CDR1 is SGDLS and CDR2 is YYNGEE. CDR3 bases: TGTGCCAGCAGCGTATGGACTAGCCCTTCCACCGGGGAGCCGTTTTTT. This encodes CASSVWTSPSTGEPFF.

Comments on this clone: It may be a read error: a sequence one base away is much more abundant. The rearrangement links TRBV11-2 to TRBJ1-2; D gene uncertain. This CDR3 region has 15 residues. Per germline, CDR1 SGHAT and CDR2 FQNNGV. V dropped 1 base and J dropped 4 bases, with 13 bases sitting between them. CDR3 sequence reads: CASSLGPGSAYGYTF. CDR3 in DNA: TGTGCCAGCAGCTTAGGCCCCGGGTCGGCCTATGGCTACACCTTC.

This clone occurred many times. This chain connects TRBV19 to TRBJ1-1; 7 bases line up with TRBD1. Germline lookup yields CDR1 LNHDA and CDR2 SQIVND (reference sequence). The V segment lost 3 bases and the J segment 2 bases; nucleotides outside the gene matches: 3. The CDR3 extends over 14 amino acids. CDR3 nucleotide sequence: TGTGCCAGTAGTATCAGGGGGGTAAACACTGAAGCTTTCTTT. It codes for CASSIRGVNTEAFF.